This is a list of T cell receptor beta chains from one sample in a study of CD8 T cells in ankylosing spondylitis. TCRdb called the 5' RACE reads again in MiXCR, with one record for every CDR3 protein. The sample carries under 200,000 distinct CDR3 sequences, about 9.9% recorded once. The sequenced material came from blood, either unsorted or a sorted T cell fraction (not recorded which). The source of these receptors is a male donor with ankylosing spondylitis or in good health (not recorded which). Both conserved end residues are trimmed from each CDR3. The D gene is left open where the match is weak.

V gene | D gene | CDR3 protein
TRBV5-1 | - | ASRMEVYDTQY
TRBV5-1 | TRBD2 | ASSLSPTSGSNEQF
TRBV3-1 | - | ASSPTSQKETQY
TRBV6-5 | - | ASSWRGGNTEAF
TRBV5-1 | - | ASSLAGTLYGYT
TRBV4-3 | TRBD1 | ASSQVAGGDYGYT
TRBV5-1 | - | ASSAGTLANTEAF
TRBV6-5 | TRBD1 | ASSYSMGQGIHGYT
TRBV7-9 | - | ASSPAVVGERDYEQY
TRBV7-8 | TRBD1 | ASSLRTGLYEQY
TRBV7-6 | - | ASSLGLNDEQF
TRBV11-2 | - | ASSYGNVQETQY
TRBV7-9 | TRBD1 | ASSRTGPDSPLH
TRBV12-3/TRBV12-4 | - | ASSFNGGTEAF
TRBV7-9 | TRBD2 | ASSLAGGPVNEQF
TRBV24-1 | TRBD1 | VTSDSPDRADTQY
TRBV7-9 | TRBD1 | ASSLALQGTNYGYT
TRBV3-1 | TRBD1 | ASSHRGGRNQETQY
TRBV5-1 | TRBD2 | VSSPAVLAAPEQY
TRBV2 | - | ASSDLGDNYNEQF
TRBV5-1 | TRBD2 | ASSLAGLAGAIGELF
TRBV3-1 | - | ASSQETGEEQY
TRBV7-9 | TRBD2 | ASTPDSGSFGEF
TRBV6-2/TRBV6-3 | - | ASGISGANVLT
TRBV14 | TRBD2 | ASSLERGVTDTQY
TRBV6-2/TRBV6-3 | - | ASRRLIPVYPEAF
TRBV28 | - | ASSFGSGTGTDTQY
TRBV29-1 | - | SVEGSDTQY
TRBV7-2 | - | ASSLRTGGTDTQY
TRBV20-1 | - | SASPWGVPGGPSLRDTQY
TRBV2 | - | ASKAGPGLYYNEQF
TRBV6-1 | - | ASSRGSGGIPEAF
TRBV11-2 | - | ASSLERRNEQF
TRBV20-1 | - | SARDPTGVNTEAF
TRBV12-3/TRBV12-4 | TRBD2 | ASSPTSGSGYEQY
TRBV5-1 | TRBD2 | ASSSTTTSGEGPQY
TRBV18 | TRBD1 | ASSPVMGQGYEQY
TRBV27 | - | ASSLGRTVYGYT
TRBV5-1 | TRBD2 | ASSRDLAGGPGTDTQY
TRBV20-1 | TRBD2 | SGLAGGVGDTQY
TRBV5-1 | TRBD1 | ASSLDREVSTDTQY
TRBV4-1 | TRBD1 | ASSQGWTGSGYT
TRBV2 | - | ASSEEGVAKNIQY
TRBV19 | - | ASRTYNEQF
TRBV5-1 | - | ASSLPRGGTGYT
TRBV10-1 | - | ASSTGPYEQY
TRBV18 | TRBD1 | ASSVAGQGGSTDTQY
TRBV10-1 | - | ASSESAVVGLSGNTIY